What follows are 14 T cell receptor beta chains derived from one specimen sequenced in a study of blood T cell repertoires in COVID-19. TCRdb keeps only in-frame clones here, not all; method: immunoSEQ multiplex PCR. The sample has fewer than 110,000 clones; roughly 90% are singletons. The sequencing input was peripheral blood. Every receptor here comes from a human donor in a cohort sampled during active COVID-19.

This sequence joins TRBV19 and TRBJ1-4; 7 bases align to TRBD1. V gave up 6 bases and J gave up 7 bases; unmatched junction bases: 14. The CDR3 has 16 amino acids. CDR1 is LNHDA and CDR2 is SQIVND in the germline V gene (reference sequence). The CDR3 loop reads CASSPGGGTVFEKLFF. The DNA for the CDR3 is TGTGCCAGTAGCCCGGGTGGAGGGACAGTTTTTGAAAAACTGTTTTTT.

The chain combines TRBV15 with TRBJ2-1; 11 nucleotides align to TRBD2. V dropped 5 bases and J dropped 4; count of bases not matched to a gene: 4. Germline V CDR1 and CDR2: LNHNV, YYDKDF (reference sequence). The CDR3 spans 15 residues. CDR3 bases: TGTGCCACCAGCGGGGGACTAGCGGAATACAATGAGCAGTTCTTC. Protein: CATSGGLAEYNEQFF.

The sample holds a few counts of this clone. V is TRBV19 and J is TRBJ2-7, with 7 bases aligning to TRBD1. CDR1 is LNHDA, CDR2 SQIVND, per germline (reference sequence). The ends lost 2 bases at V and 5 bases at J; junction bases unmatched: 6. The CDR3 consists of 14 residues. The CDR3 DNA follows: TGTGCCAGTAGTATAACAGGGGTAGTCCACGAGCAGTACTTC. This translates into CASSITGVVHEQYF.

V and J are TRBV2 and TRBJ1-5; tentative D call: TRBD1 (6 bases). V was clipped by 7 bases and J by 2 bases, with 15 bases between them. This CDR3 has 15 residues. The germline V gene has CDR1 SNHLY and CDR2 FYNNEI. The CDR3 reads CASTATGGGNQPQHF. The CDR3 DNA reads TGTGCCAGCACCGCGACAGGCGGCGGCAATCAGCCCCAGCATTTT. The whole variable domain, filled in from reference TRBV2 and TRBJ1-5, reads EPEVTQTPSHQVTQMGQEVILRCVPISNHLYFYWYRQILGQKVEFLVSFYNNEISEKSEIFDDQFSVERPDGSNFTLKIRSTKLEDSAMYFCASTATGGGNQPQHFGDGTRLSIL.

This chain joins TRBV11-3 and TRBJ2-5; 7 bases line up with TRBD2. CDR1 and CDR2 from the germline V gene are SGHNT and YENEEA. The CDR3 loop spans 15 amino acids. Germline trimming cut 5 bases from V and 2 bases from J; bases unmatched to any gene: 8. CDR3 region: CASSRGTSAQETQYF. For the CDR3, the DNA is TGTGCCAGCAGCCGAGGAACTAGCGCTCAAGAGACCCAGTACTTC.

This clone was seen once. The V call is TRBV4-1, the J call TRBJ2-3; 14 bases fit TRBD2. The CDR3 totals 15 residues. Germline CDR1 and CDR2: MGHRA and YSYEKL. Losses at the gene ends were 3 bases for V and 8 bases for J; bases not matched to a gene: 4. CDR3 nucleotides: TGCGCCAGCAGCCAGGCGGGACTAGCGGGGGCTACGCAGTATTTT. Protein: CASSQAGLAGATQYF.

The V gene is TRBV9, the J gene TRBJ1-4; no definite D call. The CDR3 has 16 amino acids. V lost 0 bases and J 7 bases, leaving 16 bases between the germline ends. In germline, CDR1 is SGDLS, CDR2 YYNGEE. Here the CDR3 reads CASSVASLSGVEKLFF. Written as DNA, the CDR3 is TGTGCCAGCAGCGTAGCAAGTTTGTCGGGTGTTGAAAAACTGTTTTTT.

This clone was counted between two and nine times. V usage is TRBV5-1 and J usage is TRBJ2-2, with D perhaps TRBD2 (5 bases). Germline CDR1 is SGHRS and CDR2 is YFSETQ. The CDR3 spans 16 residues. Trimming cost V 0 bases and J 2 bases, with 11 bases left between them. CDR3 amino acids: CASSLGAGENTGELFF. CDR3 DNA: TGCGCCAGCAGCTTGGGGGCCGGGGAAAACACCGGGGAGCTGTTTTTT.

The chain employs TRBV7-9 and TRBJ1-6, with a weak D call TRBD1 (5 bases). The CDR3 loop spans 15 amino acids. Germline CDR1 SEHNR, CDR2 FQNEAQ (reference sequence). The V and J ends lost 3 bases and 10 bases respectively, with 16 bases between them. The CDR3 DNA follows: TGTGCCAGCAGCTTTGGTTCGCAGGGTTACTCACCCCTCCACTTT. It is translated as CASSFGSQGYSPLHF. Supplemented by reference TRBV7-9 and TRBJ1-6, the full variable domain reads DTGVSQNPRHKITKRGQNVTFRCDPISEHNRLYWYRQTLGQGPEFLTYFQNEAQLEKSRLLSDRFSAERPKGSFSTLEIQRTEQGDSAMYLCASSFGSQGYSPLHFGNGTRLTVT.

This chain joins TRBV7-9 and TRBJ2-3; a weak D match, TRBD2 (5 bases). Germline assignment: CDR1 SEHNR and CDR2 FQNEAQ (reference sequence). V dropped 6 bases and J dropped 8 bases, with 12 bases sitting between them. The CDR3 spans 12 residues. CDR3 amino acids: CASRPEGRTQYF. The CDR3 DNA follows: TGTGCCAGCAGACCCGAGGGCCGTACGCAGTATTTT. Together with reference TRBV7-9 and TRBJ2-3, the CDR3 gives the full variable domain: DTGVSQNPRHKITKRGQNVTFRCDPISEHNRLYWYRQTLGQGPEFLTYFQNEAQLEKSRLLSDRFSAERPKGSFSTLEIQRTEQGDSAMYLCASRPEGRTQYFGPGTRLTVL.

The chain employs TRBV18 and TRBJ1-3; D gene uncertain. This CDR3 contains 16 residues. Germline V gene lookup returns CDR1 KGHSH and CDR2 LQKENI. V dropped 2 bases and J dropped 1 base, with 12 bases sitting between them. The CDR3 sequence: CASSPSRATSGNTIYF. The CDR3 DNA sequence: TGTGCCAGCTCACCATCCCGAGCCACTTCTGGAAACACCATATATTTT.

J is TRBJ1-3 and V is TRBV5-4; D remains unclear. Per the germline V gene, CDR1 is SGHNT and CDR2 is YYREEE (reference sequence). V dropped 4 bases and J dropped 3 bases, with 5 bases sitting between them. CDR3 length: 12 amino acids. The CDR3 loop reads CASSRFGNTIYF. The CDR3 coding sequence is TGTGCCAGCAGCCGGTTTGGAAACACCATATATTTT.

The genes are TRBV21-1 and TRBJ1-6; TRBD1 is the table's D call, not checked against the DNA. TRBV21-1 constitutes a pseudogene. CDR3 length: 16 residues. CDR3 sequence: CASSKEQGAVRSPLHF. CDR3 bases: TGTGCCAGCAGCAAAGAGCAGGGTGCTGTGCGTTCACCCCTCCACTTT.

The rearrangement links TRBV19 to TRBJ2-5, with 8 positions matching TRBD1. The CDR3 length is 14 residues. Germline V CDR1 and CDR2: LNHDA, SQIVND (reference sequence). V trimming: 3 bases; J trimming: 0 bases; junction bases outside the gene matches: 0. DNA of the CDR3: TGTGCCAGTAGTATGGACAGGGACCAAGAGACCCAGTACTTC. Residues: CASSMDRDQETQYF.